This T cell receptor (beta chain) appears in the sequencing data of a study of long-term antiretroviral therapy in people with HIV. Overall study context: Some samples came about a decade before the 2015 immediate-ART recommendation, and these were the earliest.

The germline gives CDR1 MDHEN, CDR2 SYDVKM. Trimming removed 7 bases at V and 0 bases at J, with 16 bases between. The CDR3 runs 15 residues. The run of the v3.0 immunoSEQ assay was at survey level. Using immunoSEQ multiplex PCR, the repertoire was profiled, and TCRdb retains in-frame clones only, with some absent. Of 15,000 to 20,000 clones listed, about 95% are singletons. Points on this clone: Its specificity is unknown.

Overall study findings and caveats: Within the repertoire, clones expanded before ART were dominant at all time points. Controls had broader CDR3 length ranges than HIV repertoires did.

This receptor was obtained from a woman aged 50 to 65 with HIV. The sample consisted of unsorted PBMCs, taken about 6 years after starting antiretroviral therapy. The chain is built from TRBV28 and TRBJ2-7, with TRBD1 as a possible D gene (5 bases). CDR3 sequence reads: CASTSTGAPSYEQYF. DNA for the CDR3: TGTGCCAGCACCTCAACAGGAGCACCCTCCTACGAGCAGTACTTC.